This TCR beta chain was sequenced in a study of regulatory T cells in long-lasting Graves disease. For the study at large: Antithyroid drug exposure in newly diagnosed Graves' patients had lasted under 3 months. Findings of the study overall: Relative to new patients (under 1,000), persistent patients exhibited greater sharing of public clonotypes (2,741).

CDR3-region Arm-PCR and iRepertoire HTBI primers produced the TCR beta libraries. TCRdb reprocessed the multiplex PCR reads via MiXCR and lists one record per CDR3 protein. The data show roughly 560,000 distinct CDR3 sequences, 15% to 20% seen once. Germline V CDR1 and CDR2: LGHDT, YNNKEL (reference sequence). This CDR3 comprises 16 residues. V trimming: 0 bases; J trimming: 8 bases; junction bases outside the gene matches: 8. Time point: newly diagnosed GD, antithyroid drugs for less than 3 months. PBMC-extracted RNA yielded the TCR library. There are many counts of this clonotype. The antigen remains unidentified. The sample was also linked to a second study, of T cells in Graves' hyperthyroidism and ophthalmopathy. That source adds: With the HTBI primer set, the TCR CDR3 went through a first round of RT-PCR.

The material sequenced was peripheral blood mononuclear cells (PBMCs), taken at new diagnosis, from a patient treated with antithyroid drugs. The sequence was obtained from a woman aged 40-65 years with Graves disease. The rearrangement links TRBV3-1 to TRBJ2-1; 9 bases align to TRBD2. CDR3: CASSQEGSGGRYEQFF. Here the CDR3 DNA reads TGTGCCAGCAGCCAAGAAGGTAGCGGGGGTAGGTATGAGCAGTTCTTC.